This TCR beta chain emerged from a study of blood T cell repertoires in COVID-19 (dated by TCRdb to the early 2020s). In the study overall: Collaborator samples came from the United States, Italy and Spain and covered acute and convalescent phases of COVID-19. The prospective study material was composed of cDNA or gDNA derived from T cells, B-cell-depleted T cells, or PBMCs. Subjects who had been exposed to COVID-19, were actively infected with it, or had recovered from it provided the deeply sampled blood TCRbeta repertoires that made up the dataset. A freely available public database, intended as a resource for researchers studying the immune response to SARS-CoV-2, is where the repertoires were released. Samples were obtained from the ongoing ImmuneRACE study (first 160 participants) and from 1,254 subjects provided by 6 global collaborators. Sample metadata almost always included a de-identified subject ID, COVID-19 status, age in years and sex. HLA class I and class II types, where available, came from metadata supplied by the sample provider rather than from assay-based typing.

The immunoSEQ Assay, a bias-controlled multiplex PCR, was used to amplify TCRbeta CDR3 regions from genomic DNA. From the authors' description of their analysis: Nucleated cell counts per sample were estimated from amplification of reference gene primers within the assay. Sequence reads were collapsed and filtered to measure the absolute abundance of every unique TCRbeta CDR3 rearrangement. For each sample, productive Simpson clonality was calculated as the square root of Simpson's diversity index over productive rearrangements. This immuneACCESS table, as held by TCRdb, lists in-frame sequences with V and J called but not all clones. Of the missing ones, under half trace to an unresolved V gene in checked studies; the others have no known cause. V and J calls and clone size follow that table, whereas D and trimming were derived from the DNA. This sample gives roughly 300,000 clones in total; approximately 84% of them show up just once. The ten largest clonotypes hold over 1.1% of the sample.

Turning to this clone: Its cognate antigen has yet to be identified. No much larger clonotype is one base removed from it; base qualities were not supplied.

Study-wide conclusions, independent of this receptor: Clinical and demographic metadata were provided uncurated, with the amount varying by source and participant.

In Seattle, one collaborating source enrolled patients while the infection was active and tracked those patients longitudinally over the course of disease. Whole blood was collected in K2EDTA tubes by collaborating institutions according to the institutions' own protocols. For TCRbeta analysis, collaborators shipped samples as frozen whole blood, isolated PBMCs, or DNA extracted from either of those sample types. The junction carries 12 bases between V and J, which are trimmed by 7 bases and 2 bases respectively. The CDR3 covers 13 residues, taking in both the cysteine and the phenylalanine. Solely the CDR3 DNA is kept, with 39 bases framed from the first base. Reading the germline V gene gives CDR1 SQVTM and CDR2 ANQGSEA.

The source of this sequence is a human donor with COVID-19, enrolled during active disease. The donor label of this sample is uncertain. The sequence links TRBV29-1 to TRBJ2-1; TRBD2 is possibly the D segment (5 matching bases). The sequenced sample was peripheral blood. The CDR3 sequence is CSGYAEAYNEQFF. The sequenced DNA: TGCAGCGGATACGCGGAGGCCTACAATGAGCAGTTCTTC.